Included here is one TCR beta chain sequence, with context. Its target is unknown. After removal of 7 bases from V and 0 bases from J, the junction contained 3 bases not matched to a gene. The CDR3 length is 15 residues. Germline V lookup: CDR1 LNHDA, CDR2 SQIVND (reference sequence). This table comes from immunoSEQ multiplex PCR, and its TCRdb copy is limited to in-frame clones, with some not included. Of roughly 300,000 clones in the sample, around 90% were seen once. The sample's treatment: roughly 19 received Ad26.COV2.S at low or high dose, single or two shots; about five received placebo; per-sample allocation not given. Day 63 following the first vaccine or placebo injection was when the samples were taken. Built on an Ad26 vector, the vaccine expressed Wuhan-strain SARS-CoV-2 spike. This sample stems from a study of Ad26.COV2.S vaccination and SARS-CoV-2 variants. Study background: This donor came from the COV1001 trial of Ad26.COV2.S. Study-level points and caveats: Vaccine and placebo groups showed comparable non-spike TCR breadth. Measures of TCR breadth and depth may have fallen short of total T cell responses.

Sequenced material: peripheral blood, taken in a trial of Ad26.COV2.S vaccine versus placebo. The V call is TRBV19, the J call TRBJ2-3, with 11 bases identical to TRBD2. This TCR came from a person aged 18 to 59 who received the Ad26.COV2.S COVID-19 vaccine or a placebo. The CDR3 region has the DNA TGTGCCAGTAAAGGACTAGCGGGCAGCACAGATACGCAGTATTTT. The encoded protein is CASKGLAGSTDTQYF.